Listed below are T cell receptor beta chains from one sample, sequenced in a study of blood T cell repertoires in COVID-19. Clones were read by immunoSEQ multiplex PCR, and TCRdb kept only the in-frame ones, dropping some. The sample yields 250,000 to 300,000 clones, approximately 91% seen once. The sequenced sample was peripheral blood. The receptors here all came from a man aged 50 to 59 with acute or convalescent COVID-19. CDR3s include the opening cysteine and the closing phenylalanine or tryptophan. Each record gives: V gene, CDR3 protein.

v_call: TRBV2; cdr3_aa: CASSELGLMNTEAFF
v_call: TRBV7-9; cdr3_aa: CASSPFGRGSLDTQYF
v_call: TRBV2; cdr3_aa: CASSELGTGNTIYF
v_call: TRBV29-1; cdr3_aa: CSVATPSGTDTQYF
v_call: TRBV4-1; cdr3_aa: CASSSGLAGITGELFF
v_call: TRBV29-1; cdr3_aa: CSVVTRQGNTEAFF
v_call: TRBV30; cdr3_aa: CAWSWGETQYF
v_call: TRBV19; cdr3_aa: CASRTRADYGYTF
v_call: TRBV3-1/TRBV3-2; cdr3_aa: CASSWTDGINEQYF
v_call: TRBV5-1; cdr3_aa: CASSPGDRGRTGELFF
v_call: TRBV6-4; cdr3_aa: CASISARGFTNTGELFF
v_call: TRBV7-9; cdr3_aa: CASSLGGVQTDTQYF
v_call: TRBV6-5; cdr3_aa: CASSLSWAKDSPLHF
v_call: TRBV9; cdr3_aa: CASSVGGPQQGSSGNTIYF
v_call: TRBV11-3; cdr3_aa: CASSLGLAGAPNTGELFF
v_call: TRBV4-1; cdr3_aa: CASSQGTGLNEQYF
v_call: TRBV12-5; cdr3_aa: CASGPWTGSVIPYEQYF
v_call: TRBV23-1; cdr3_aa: CASSQRQGSEQFF
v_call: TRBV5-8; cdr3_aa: CASSWGTGGTYGYTF
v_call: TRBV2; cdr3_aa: CASSAGLTNYGYTF
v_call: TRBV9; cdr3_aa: CASSATGLPYEQYF
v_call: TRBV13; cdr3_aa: CASSLLAGARSTDTQYF
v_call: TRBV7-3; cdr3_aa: CASSLGAGGNEQFF
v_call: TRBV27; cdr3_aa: CASSLSIVRLTDTQYF
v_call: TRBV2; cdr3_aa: CASSTGTGNYGYTF
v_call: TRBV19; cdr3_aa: CASRGTDRDGYTF
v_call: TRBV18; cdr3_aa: CASSPGANSGNTIYF
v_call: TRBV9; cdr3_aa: CASSPTGQDNYGYTF
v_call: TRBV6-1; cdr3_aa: CASSEAVLQLYQETQYF
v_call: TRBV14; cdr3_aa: CASSAYFTDTQYF
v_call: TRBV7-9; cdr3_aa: CASSLAGGLQPQHF
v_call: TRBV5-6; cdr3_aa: CASSVVDRDTQYF
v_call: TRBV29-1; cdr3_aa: CSVVQPGANVLTF
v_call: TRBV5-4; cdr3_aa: CASSPVTSGGRGEQFF
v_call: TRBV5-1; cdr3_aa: CASSQGQGGTNEKLFF
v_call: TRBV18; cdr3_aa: CASSPTSGEADTQYF
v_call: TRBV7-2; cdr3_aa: CASSFGGLNFPLLGEQFF